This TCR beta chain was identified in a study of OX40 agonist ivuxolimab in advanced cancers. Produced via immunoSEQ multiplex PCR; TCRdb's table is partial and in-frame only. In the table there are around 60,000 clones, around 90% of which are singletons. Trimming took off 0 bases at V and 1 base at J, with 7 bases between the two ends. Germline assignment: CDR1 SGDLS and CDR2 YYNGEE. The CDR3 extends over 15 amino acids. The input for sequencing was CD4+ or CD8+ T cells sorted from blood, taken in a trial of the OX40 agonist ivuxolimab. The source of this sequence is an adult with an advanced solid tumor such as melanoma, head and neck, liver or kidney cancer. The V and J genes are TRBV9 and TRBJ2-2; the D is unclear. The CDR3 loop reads CASSVEGRNTGELFF. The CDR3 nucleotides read TGTGCCAGCAGCGTAGAAGGGCGGAACACCGGGGAGCTGTTTTTT.